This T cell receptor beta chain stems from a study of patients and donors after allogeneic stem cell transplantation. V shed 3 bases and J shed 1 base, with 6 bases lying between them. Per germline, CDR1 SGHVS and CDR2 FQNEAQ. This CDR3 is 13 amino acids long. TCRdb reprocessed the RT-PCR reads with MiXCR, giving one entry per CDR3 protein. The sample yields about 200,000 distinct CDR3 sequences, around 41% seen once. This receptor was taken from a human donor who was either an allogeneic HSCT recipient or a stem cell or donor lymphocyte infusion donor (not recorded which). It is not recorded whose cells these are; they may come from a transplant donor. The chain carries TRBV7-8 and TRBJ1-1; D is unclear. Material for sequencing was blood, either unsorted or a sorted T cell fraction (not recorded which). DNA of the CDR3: TGTGCCAGCAGCTTTACACAGAACACTGAAGCTTTCTTT. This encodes CASSFTQNTEAFF. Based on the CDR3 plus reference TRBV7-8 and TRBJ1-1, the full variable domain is GAGVSQSPRYKVAKRGQDVALRCDPISGHVSLFWYQQALGQGPEFLTYFQNEAQLDKSGLPSDRFFAERPEGSVSTLKIQRTQQEDSAVYLCASSFTQNTEAFFGQGTRLTVV.